The present T cell receptor (beta chain) was sequenced within a study of preoperative IRX-2 immunotherapy in early breast cancer. Sample treatment: preoperative locoregional IRX-2 cytokine immunotherapy. Patients received preoperative, locoregional IRX-2 cytokine immunotherapy in a phase Ib study. The trim removed 5 bases at V and 4 bases at J, leaving 7 bases unmatched. Germline values: CDR1 SGHVT, CDR2 SQSDAQ. CDR3 length: 15 amino acids. The repertoire was sequenced with immunoSEQ multiplex PCR; TCRdb's copy has only in-frame clones and lacks some. This sample has about 27,000 clones; 78% occur once, and the top ten carry roughly 2.2%.

The chain uses TRBV7-4 and TRBJ1-1; 10 positions agree with TRBD1. The material was lymph node tissue, obtained before IRX-2 immunotherapy. This sequence originates from a human donor with breast cancer. This CDR3 reads CASSRYRDRGTEAFF. CDR3 nucleotide sequence: TGTGCCAGCAGCCGATACCGGGACAGGGGCACTGAAGCTTTCTTT.